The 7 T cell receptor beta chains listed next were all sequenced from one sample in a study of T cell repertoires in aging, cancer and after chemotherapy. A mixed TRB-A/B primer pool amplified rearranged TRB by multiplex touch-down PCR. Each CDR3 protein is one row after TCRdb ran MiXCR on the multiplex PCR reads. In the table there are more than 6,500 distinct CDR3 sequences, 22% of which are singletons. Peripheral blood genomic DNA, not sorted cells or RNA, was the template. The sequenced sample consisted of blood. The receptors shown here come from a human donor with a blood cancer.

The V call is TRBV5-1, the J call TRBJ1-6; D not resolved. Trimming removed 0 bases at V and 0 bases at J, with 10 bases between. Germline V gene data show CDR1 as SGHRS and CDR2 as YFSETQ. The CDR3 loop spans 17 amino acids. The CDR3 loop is CASSLAGLSSYNSPLHF. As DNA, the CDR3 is TGCGCCAGCAGCTTGGCTGGTCTCAGCTCCTATAATTCACCCCTCCACTTT.

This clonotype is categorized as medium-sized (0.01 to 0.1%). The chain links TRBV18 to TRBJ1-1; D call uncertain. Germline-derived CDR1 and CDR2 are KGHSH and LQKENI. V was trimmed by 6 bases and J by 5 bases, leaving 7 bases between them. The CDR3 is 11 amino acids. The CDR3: CASSGKTEAFF. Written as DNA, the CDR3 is TGTGCCAGCTCCGGGAAGACTGAAGCTTTCTTT.

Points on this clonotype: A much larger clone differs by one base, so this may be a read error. The CDR3 region is CDSSIGTGLTNYGYTF. The CDR3 bases are TGTGACAGTAGTATAGGGACGGGCCTTACTAACTATGGCTACACCTTC. The chain employs TRBV19 and TRBJ1-2; D is possibly TRBD1 (5 bases). CDR1 and CDR2 from the germline V gene are LNHDA and SQIVND (reference sequence). The CDR3 length is 16 residues. Looking up the rest from reference TRBV19 and TRBJ1-2 gives the full variable domain: DGGITQSPKYLFRKEGQNVTLSCEQNLNHDAMYWYRQDPGQGLRLIYYSQIVNDFQKGDIAEGYSVSREKKESFPLTVTSAQKNPTAFYLCDSSIGTGLTNYGYTFGSGTRLTVV.

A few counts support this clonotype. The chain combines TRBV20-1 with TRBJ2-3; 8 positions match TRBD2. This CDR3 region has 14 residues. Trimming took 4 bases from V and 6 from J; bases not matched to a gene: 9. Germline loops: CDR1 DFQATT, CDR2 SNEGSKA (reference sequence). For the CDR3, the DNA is TGCAGTGCTATTAGCACGGGAGGGTCTGATACGCAGTATTTT. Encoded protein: CSAISTGGSDTQYF.

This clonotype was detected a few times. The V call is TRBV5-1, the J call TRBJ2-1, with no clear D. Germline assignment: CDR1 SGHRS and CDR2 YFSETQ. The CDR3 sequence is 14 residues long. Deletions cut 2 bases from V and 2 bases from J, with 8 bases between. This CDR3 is CASSFGEPYNEQFF. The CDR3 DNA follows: TGCGCCAGCAGCTTTGGAGAACCCTACAATGAGCAGTTCTTC.

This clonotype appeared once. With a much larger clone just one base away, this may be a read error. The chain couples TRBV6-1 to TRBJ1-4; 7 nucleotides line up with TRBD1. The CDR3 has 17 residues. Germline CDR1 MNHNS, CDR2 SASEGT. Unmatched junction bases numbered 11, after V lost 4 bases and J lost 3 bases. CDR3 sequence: CASSGINRGGSNEKLFF. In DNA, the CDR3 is TGTGCCAGCAGTGGGATAAACAGGGGAGGGTCTAATGAAAAACTGTTTTTT.

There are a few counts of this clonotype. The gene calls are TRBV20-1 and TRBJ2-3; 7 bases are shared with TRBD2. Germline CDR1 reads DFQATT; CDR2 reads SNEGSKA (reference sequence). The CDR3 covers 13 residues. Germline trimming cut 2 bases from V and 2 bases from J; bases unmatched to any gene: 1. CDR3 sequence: CSARLAVTDTQYF. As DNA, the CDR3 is TGCAGTGCTAGACTAGCGGTCACAGATACGCAGTATTTT.